This T cell receptor (beta chain) was obtained from a study of control samples from healthy donors and cancer patients. Trimming removed 6 bases from V and 1 base from J, with 15 bases in between. CDR1 is SQVTM and CDR2 is ANQGSEA in the germline V gene. There are 14 residues in the CDR3. In this sample, this clone turned up once. Profiling relied on immunoSEQ multiplex PCR, and the TCRdb table lists in-frame clones only, not all of them. Among 75,000 to 95,000 clones listed, roughly nine tenths were seen once. The sequencing sample was made of PBMCs. The V gene is TRBV29-1, the J gene TRBJ1-1; D may be TRBD1 (6 bases). The source is a woman aged 45 to 65 with colorectal cancer. CDR3 in amino acids: CSVSRGGANTEAFF. CDR3 nucleotide sequence: TGCAGCGTCTCTAGGGGGGGCGCGAACACTGAAGCTTTCTTT.